The rows below give T cell receptor beta chains drawn from one sample of a study of response to subunit inactivated influenza vaccine. TCRdb re-derived calls from the RT-PCR reads in MiXCR, one entry per CDR3 protein. The profile shows roughly 500,000 distinct CDR3 sequences, approximately 16% of them singletons. Sequenced material: CD4+ T cells sorted from PBMCs, taken less than 30 months after vaccination. These receptors all stem from a man between 50 and 69 years old who received an inactivated influenza vaccine. Each CDR3 is given with its conserved first and last residue. A D gene is named only where the DNA matches it firmly. Not all rows give a size; the values are once, few, many and, for expanded clones, a class.

d_call: TRBD2
j_call: TRBJ2-5
clone_size: -
v_call: TRBV12-3/TRBV12-4
cdr3_aa: CASNLAGREETQYF
cdr3_nt: TGTGCCAGCAATCTAGCGGGGCGGGAAGAGACCCAGTACTTC

d_call: -
j_call: TRBJ1-5
clone_size: -
v_call: TRBV15
cdr3_aa: CATSRDKTEWDMSNQPQHF
cdr3_nt: TGTGCCACCAGCAGAGACAAGACAGAGTGGGATATGAGCAATCAGCCCCAGCATTTT

d_call: TRBD1
j_call: TRBJ1-6
clone_size: few
v_call: TRBV10-3
cdr3_aa: CATYRDRNSPLHF
cdr3_nt: TGTGCCACCTACCGGGACAGAAATTCACCCCTCCACTTT

d_call: -
j_call: TRBJ2-2
clone_size: few
v_call: TRBV5-1
cdr3_aa: CASSPTSIANTGELFF
cdr3_nt: TGCGCCAGCAGCCCGACCTCAATCGCGAACACCGGGGAGCTGTTTTTT

d_call: TRBD1
j_call: TRBJ1-2
clone_size: many
v_call: TRBV6-5
cdr3_aa: CASSSGGFLRVGYTF
cdr3_nt: TGTGCCAGCAGTTCAGGGGGATTTCTTCGGGTCGGCTACACCTTC

d_call: -
j_call: TRBJ1-1
clone_size: -
v_call: TRBV7-2
cdr3_aa: CASSFSQTSAEAFF
cdr3_nt: TGTGCCAGCAGCTTTTCTCAGACGAGCGCTGAAGCTTTCTTT

d_call: TRBD2
j_call: TRBJ2-3
clone_size: -
v_call: TRBV18
cdr3_aa: CASQSGGTDTQYF
cdr3_nt: TGTGCCAGCCAATCGGGGGGAACAGATACGCAGTATTTT

d_call: -
j_call: TRBJ1-1
clone_size: few
v_call: TRBV7-9
cdr3_aa: CASSLFPRQSLNTEAFF
cdr3_nt: TGTGCCAGCAGCTTATTTCCCCGGCAGTCACTGAACACTGAAGCTTTCTTT

d_call: TRBD1
j_call: TRBJ1-2
clone_size: -
v_call: TRBV12-3/TRBV12-4
cdr3_aa: CASRGGTGDYGYTF
cdr3_nt: TGTGCCAGCAGGGGAGGGACAGGGGATTATGGCTACACCTTC

d_call: TRBD2
j_call: TRBJ2-5
clone_size: few
v_call: TRBV29-1
cdr3_aa: CSVGPGGVRETQYF
cdr3_nt: TGCAGCGTTGGGCCGGGAGGAGTGAGAGAGACCCAGTACTTC

d_call: -
j_call: TRBJ1-5
clone_size: -
v_call: TRBV5-1
cdr3_aa: CASSLKAGRQPQHF
cdr3_nt: TGCGCCAGCAGCTTAAAGGCAGGGAGACAGCCCCAGCATTTT

d_call: TRBD1
j_call: TRBJ2-3
clone_size: -
v_call: TRBV12-3/TRBV12-4
cdr3_aa: CASSLRTGSPDTQYF
cdr3_nt: TGTGCCAGCAGTCTCCGGACAGGGTCCCCGGATACGCAGTATTTT

d_call: TRBD1
j_call: TRBJ2-1
clone_size: once
v_call: TRBV4-1
cdr3_aa: CASSQVRTGGYNEQFF
cdr3_nt: TGCGCCAGCAGCCAAGTGCGGACAGGGGGCTACAATGAGCAGTTCTTC

d_call: TRBD2
j_call: TRBJ2-7
clone_size: few
v_call: TRBV29-1
cdr3_aa: CSEPKREGYEQYF
cdr3_nt: TGCAGCGAACCCAAGCGGGAGGGCTACGAGCAGTACTTC

d_call: -
j_call: TRBJ1-1
clone_size: few
v_call: TRBV10-1
cdr3_aa: CASSESTGWNEAFF
cdr3_nt: TGCGCCAGCAGTGAGTCGACCGGGTGGAATGAAGCTTTCTTT

d_call: -
j_call: TRBJ1-2
clone_size: few
v_call: TRBV5-1
cdr3_aa: CASSSDNNYGYTF
cdr3_nt: TGCGCCAGCAGCTCGGACAACAACTATGGCTACACCTTC

d_call: -
j_call: TRBJ2-7
clone_size: few
v_call: TRBV7-2
cdr3_aa: CASSLARSEQYF
cdr3_nt: TGTGCCAGCAGCTTAGCCAGGAGCGAGCAGTACTTC

d_call: -
j_call: TRBJ2-7
clone_size: -
v_call: TRBV21-1
cdr3_aa: CASSKPPCCWAYEQYF
cdr3_nt: TGTGCCAGCAGCAAACCGCCATGTTGTTGGGCCTACGAGCAGTACTTC

d_call: -
j_call: TRBJ1-6
clone_size: -
v_call: TRBV7-9
cdr3_aa: CASSSPPEGRGNSPLHF
cdr3_nt: TGTGCCAGCAGCTCACCCCCGGAGGGGAGAGGGAATTCACCCCTCCACTTT

d_call: -
j_call: TRBJ1-3
clone_size: few
v_call: TRBV29-1
cdr3_aa: CSVDGSGNTIYF
cdr3_nt: TGCAGCGTCGACGGTAGTGGAAACACCATATATTTT

d_call: TRBD2
j_call: TRBJ2-5
clone_size: -
v_call: TRBV5-1
cdr3_aa: CASRPGTSGSQETQYF
cdr3_nt: TGCGCCAGCAGACCTGGGACTAGCGGGAGTCAAGAGACCCAGTACTTC

d_call: TRBD1
j_call: TRBJ2-7
clone_size: -
v_call: TRBV20-1
cdr3_aa: CSARGGQGSSYEQYF
cdr3_nt: TGCAGTGCTAGAGGTGGACAGGGATCCTCCTACGAGCAGTACTTC

d_call: -
j_call: TRBJ2-3
clone_size: -
v_call: TRBV20-1
cdr3_aa: CSAGPRAGDTQYF
cdr3_nt: TGCAGTGCTGGCCCCAGGGCCGGGGATACGCAGTATTTT

d_call: -
j_call: TRBJ2-5
clone_size: -
v_call: TRBV5-1
cdr3_aa: CASSLEGDGATQYF
cdr3_nt: TGCGCCAGCAGCTTGGAAGGGGATGGGGCGACCCAGTACTTC